The entry below describes one T cell receptor beta chain. A read error may account for a junction end that differs from germline. Per the germline V gene, CDR1 is PRHDT and CDR2 is FYEKMQ (reference sequence). CDR3 length: 14 residues. The data were taken from a study of tumor-infiltrating lymphocytes in primary liver carcinoma. TCR beta cDNA was made from 500 ng total RNA with a constant-region primer. Three rounds of nested multiplex PCR with slightly modified ARM-PCR produced TCR beta libraries. Use of TRBV1-TRBV30 forward primers with a C-beta reverse primer characterized the first two PCR rounds, which lasted about 9 cycles each. TCRdb re-analysed the multiplex PCR reads in MiXCR, keeping a single row per CDR3 protein. The table records about 64,000 distinct CDR3 sequences, 71% of them present only once. Unsorted bulk tissue (roughly 17-34 mg) underwent RNA and DNA co-extraction. Patients carried chronic HBV infection without prior treatment.

The sample taken for sequencing was liver tumor tissue from sampling region 4. Indicated subset: tumor region T4, right-lateral pole. The receptor was derived from a middle-aged man with primary liver carcinoma and hepatitis B virus infection. The chain recombines TRBV13 with TRBJ2-7, with 7 bases matching TRBD2. The CDR3 protein is CASSEGTNPYKQYF. The CDR3 bases are TGTGCCAGCAGCGAAGGGACTAATCCCTACAAGCAGTACTTC.